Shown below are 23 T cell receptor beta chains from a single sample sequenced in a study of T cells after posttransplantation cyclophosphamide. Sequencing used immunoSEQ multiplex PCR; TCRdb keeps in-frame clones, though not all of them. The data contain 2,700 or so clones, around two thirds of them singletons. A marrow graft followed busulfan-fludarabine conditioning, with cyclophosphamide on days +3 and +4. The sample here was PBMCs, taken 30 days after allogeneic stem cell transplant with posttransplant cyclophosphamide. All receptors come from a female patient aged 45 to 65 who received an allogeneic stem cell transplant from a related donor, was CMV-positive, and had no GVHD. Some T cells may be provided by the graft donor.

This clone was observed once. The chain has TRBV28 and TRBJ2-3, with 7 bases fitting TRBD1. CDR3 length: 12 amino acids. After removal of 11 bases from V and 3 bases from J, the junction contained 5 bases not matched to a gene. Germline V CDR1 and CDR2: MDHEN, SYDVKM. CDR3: CAARGPTDTQYF. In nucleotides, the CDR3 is TGTGCCGCAAGGGGGCCTACAGATACGCAGTATTTT.

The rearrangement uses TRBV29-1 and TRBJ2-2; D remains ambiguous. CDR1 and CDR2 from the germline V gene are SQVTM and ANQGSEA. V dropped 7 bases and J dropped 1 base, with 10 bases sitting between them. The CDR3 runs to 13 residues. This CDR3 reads CSALPGNTGELFF. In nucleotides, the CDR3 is TGCAGCGCCCTACCAGGGAACACCGGGGAGCTGTTTTTT.

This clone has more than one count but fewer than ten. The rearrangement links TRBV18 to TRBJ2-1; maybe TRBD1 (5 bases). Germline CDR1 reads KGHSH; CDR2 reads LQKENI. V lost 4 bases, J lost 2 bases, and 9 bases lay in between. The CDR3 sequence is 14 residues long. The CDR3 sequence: CASSQDSAYNEQFF. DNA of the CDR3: TGTGCCAGCTCACAAGACAGTGCCTACAATGAGCAGTTCTTC.

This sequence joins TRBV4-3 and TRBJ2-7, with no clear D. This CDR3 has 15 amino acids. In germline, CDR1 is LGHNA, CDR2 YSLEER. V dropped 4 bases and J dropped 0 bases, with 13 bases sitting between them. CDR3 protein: CASSPSTLYSYEQYF. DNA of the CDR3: TGCGCCAGCAGCCCGTCCACTCTATACTCCTACGAGCAGTACTTC.

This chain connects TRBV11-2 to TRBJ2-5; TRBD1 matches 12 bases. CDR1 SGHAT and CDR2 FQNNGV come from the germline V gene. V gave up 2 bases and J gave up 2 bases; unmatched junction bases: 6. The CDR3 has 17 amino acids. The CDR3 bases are TGTGCCAGCAGCTTACCGGGACAGGGGGCCCTGCAAGAGACCCAGTACTTC. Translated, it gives CASSLPGQGALQETQYF.

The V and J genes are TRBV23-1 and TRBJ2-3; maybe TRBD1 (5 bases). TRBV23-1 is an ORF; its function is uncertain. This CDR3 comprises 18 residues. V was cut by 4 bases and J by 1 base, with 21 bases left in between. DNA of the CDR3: TGCGCCAGCAGTCTGACAGTAGGCCCTAAGACAGGCACAGATACGCAGTATTTT. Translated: CASSLTVGPKTGTDTQYF.

CDR3 protein: CASRAGGSGTEAFF. Written as DNA, the CDR3 is TGTGCCAGCAGGGCGGGGGGGAGCGGCACTGAAGCTTTCTTT. The chain links TRBV5-6 to TRBJ1-1; D possibly corresponds to TRBD1 (5 bases). The CDR3 consists of 14 residues. Trimming took 5 bases from V and 4 from J, leaving 15 bases between them. Per the germline V gene, CDR1 is SGHDT and CDR2 is YYEEEE. The entire variable domain, with the rest obtained from reference TRBV5-6 and TRBJ1-1, is as follows: DAGVTQSPTHLIKTRGQQVTLRCSPKSGHDTVSWYQQALGQGPQFIFQYYEEEERQRGNFPDRFSGHQFPNYSSELNVNALLLGDSALYLCASRAGGSGTEAFFGQGTRLTVV.

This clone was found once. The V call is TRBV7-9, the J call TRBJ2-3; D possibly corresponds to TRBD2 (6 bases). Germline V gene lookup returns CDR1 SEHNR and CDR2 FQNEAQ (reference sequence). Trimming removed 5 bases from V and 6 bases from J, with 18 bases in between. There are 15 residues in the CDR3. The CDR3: CASSPKGGAGDTQYF. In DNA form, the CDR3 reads TGTGCCAGCAGCCCCAAGGGCGGTGCGGGGGATACGCAGTATTTT. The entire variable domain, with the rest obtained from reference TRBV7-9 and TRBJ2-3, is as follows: DTGVSQNPRHKITKRGQNVTFRCDPISEHNRLYWYRQTLGQGPEFLTYFQNEAQLEKSRLLSDRFSAERPKGSFSTLEIQRTEQGDSAMYLCASSPKGGAGDTQYFGPGTRLTVL.

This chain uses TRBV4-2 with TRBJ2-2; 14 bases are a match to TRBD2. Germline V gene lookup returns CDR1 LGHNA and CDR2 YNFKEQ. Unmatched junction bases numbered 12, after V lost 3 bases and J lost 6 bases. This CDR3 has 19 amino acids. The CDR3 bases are TGTGCCAGCAGCCAGTCGATGACTAGCGGGGGGGCGGCGGCCGGGGAGCTGTTTTTT. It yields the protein CASSQSMTSGGAAAGELFF.

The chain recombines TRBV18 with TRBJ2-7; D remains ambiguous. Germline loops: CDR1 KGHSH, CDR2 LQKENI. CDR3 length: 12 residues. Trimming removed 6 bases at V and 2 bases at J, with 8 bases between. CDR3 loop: CASSSGTYEQYF. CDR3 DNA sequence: TGTGCCAGCTCCTCCGGTACCTACGAGCAGTACTTC.

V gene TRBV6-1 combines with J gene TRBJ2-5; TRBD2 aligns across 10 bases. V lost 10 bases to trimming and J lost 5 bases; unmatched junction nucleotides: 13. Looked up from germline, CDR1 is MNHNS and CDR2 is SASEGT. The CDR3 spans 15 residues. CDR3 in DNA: TGTGCCACCCAGGCCCAGCGGGGGGGCAAGGAGACCCAGTACTTC. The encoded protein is CATQAQRGGKETQYF.

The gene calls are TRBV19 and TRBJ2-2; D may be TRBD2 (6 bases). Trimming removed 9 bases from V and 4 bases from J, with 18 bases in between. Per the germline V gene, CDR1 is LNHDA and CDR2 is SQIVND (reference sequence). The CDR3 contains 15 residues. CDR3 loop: CASSGTYPSTGELFF. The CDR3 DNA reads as TGTGCCAGCTCCGGGACTTATCCCTCCACCGGGGAGCTGTTTTTT.

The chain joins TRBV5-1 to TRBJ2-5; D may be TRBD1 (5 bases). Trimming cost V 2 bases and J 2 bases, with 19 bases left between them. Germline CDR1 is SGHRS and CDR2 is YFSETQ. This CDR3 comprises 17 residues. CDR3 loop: CASSLVWQGVFQETQYF. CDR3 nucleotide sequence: TGCGCCAGCAGCTTAGTATGGCAAGGGGTCTTTCAAGAGACCCAGTACTTC.

The CDR3 sequence is CASSVTRTGTEKLFF. The CDR3 bases are TGTGCCAGCAGCGTGACACGGACAGGGACTGAAAAACTGTTTTTT. The genes are TRBV9 and TRBJ1-4, with TRBD1 matching over 8 bases. J was trimmed by 7 bases and V by 2 bases; bases with no gene match: 7. The CDR3 runs to 15 residues. Germline-derived CDR1 and CDR2 are SGDLS and YYNGEE.

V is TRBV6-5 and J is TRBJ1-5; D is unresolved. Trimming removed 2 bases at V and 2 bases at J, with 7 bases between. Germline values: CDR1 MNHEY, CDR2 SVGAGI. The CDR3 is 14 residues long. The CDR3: CASSYNGRNQPQHF. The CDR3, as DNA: TGTGCCAGCAGTTACAATGGCCGCAATCAGCCCCAGCATTTT.

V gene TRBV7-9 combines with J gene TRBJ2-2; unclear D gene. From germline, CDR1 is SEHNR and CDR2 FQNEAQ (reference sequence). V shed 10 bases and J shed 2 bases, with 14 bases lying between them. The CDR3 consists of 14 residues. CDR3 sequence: CATCPDTNTGELFF. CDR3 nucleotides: TGTGCCACCTGCCCCGACACCAACACCGGGGAGCTGTTTTTT.

This CDR3 reads CASSLFPLLGTSGNQETQYF. CDR3 DNA: TGTGCCAGCAGTTTATTCCCCCTCTTGGGGACTAGCGGGAACCAAGAGACCCAGTACTTC. The chain combines TRBV28 with TRBJ2-5; 13 nucleotides align to TRBD2. Germline loops: CDR1 MDHEN, CDR2 SYDVKM. V shed 1 base, J shed 0 bases, and the junction held 11 bases outside the gene matches. The CDR3 has 20 residues. The complete variable domain, with remaining parts taken from reference TRBV28 and TRBJ2-5, reads DVKVTQSSRYLVKRTGEKVFLECVQDMDHENMFWYRQDPGLGLRLIYFSYDVKMKEKGDIPEGYSVSREKKERFSLILESASTNQTSMYLCASSLFPLLGTSGNQETQYFGPGTRLLVL.

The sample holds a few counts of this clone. The CDR3 sequence: CASSYGLGSTEAFF. DNA of the CDR3: TGTGCCAGCAGTTACGGGCTGGGCTCCACTGAAGCTTTCTTT. This chain joins TRBV6-6 and TRBJ1-1; D call uncertain. Germline V gene lookup returns CDR1 MNHNY and CDR2 SVGAGI (reference sequence). V lost 2 bases, J lost 4 bases, and 11 bases lay in between. CDR3 length: 14 amino acids.

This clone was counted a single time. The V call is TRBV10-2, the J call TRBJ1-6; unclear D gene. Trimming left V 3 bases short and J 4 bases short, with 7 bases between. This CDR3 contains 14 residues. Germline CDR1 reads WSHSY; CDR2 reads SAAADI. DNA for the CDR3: TGCGCCAGCAGTGATTTACAGTATAATTCACCCCTCCACTTT. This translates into CASSDLQYNSPLHF.

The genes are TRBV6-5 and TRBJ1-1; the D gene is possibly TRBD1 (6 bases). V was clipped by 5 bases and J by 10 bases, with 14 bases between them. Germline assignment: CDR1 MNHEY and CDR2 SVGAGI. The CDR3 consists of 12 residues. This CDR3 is CASSIKGGGAFF. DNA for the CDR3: TGTGCCAGCAGTATCAAAGGGGGTGGAGCTTTCTTT.

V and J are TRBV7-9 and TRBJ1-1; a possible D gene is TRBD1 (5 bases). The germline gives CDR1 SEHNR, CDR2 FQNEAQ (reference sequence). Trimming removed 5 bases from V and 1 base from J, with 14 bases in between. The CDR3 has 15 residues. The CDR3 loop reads CASSTWDFTNTEAFF. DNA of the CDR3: TGTGCCAGCAGCACATGGGACTTTACGAACACTGAAGCTTTCTTT.

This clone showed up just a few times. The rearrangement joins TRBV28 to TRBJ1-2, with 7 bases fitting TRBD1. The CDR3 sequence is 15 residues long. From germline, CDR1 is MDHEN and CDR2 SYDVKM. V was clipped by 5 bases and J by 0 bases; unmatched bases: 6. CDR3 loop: CASSAQGTANYGYTF. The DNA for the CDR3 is TGTGCCAGCAGTGCACAGGGGACAGCTAACTATGGCTACACCTTC.

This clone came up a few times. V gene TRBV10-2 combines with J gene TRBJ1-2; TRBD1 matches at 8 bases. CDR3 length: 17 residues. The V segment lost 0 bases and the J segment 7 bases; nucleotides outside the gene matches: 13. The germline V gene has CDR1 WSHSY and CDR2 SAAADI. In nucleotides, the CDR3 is TGCGCCAGCAGTGAGTCGTTGGTGGCAGGGGGCGCTGGTGGCTACACCTTC. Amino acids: CASSESLVAGGAGGYTF.